The clone carrying this T cell receptor (beta chain) was seen ten or more times. Its antigen remains unknown. The CDR3 is 14 residues long. J gave up 4 bases and V 5 bases, and 3 bases lay outside the gene matches. Per the germline V gene, CDR1 is SEHNR and CDR2 is FQNEAQ (reference sequence). Unique molecular identifier tags were affixed to discrete cDNA molecules. From the 5' RACE reads, TCRdb called clonotypes with MiXCR, one entry per CDR3 protein. The table has about 88,000 distinct CDR3 sequences, about 16% seen once. These data are taken from a study of early T cells in non-severe SARS-CoV-2 infection. Across the study: Chains were unpaired, as sequencing was done on bulk RNA from unsorted whole blood.

General study points: Sequences matched to VDJdb favored anti-spike CD8 responses, while private and CD4 specificities were missed.

The sequence was obtained from an adult who was a healthcare worker with PCR-confirmed SARS-CoV-2 infection or an uninfected control (not recorded which). Sequencing used whole blood. This chain connects TRBV7-9 to TRBJ1-1, with 11 bases fitting TRBD1. The CDR3 DNA reads as TGTGCCAGCAGCATGGGACAGGGGGGCACTGAAGCTTTCTTT. It yields the protein CASSMGQGGTEAFF.